This entry lists 7 T cell receptor beta chains sequenced from one sample in a study of post-analysis software for immune sequencing data (dated by TCRdb to about 2015). Broad study findings and their caveats: Significantly higher frequencies in patients than in controls were found for five or six TRBV segments, including TRBV5-6, TRBV5-1 and TRBV20-1.

For these receptors, no antigen is known. Library method: PCR. The data were produced on an Illumina HiSeq 2500. To reduce PCR and sequencing biases, unique molecular identifiers were incorporated into the TCR beta cDNA libraries. In-frame beta chains were kept once TCRdb had trimmed the public reads at Q25 with fastp and called clones with MiXCR. Identical CDR3 protein sequences are pooled into one entry, listed with their most common genes and DNA. Here the sample has about 430,000 distinct CDR3 sequences; about 40% occur a single time. The ten top clones hold less than 10% of the sample. The specimen sequenced was blood. The receptors stem from a girl aged 2 to 10 with multiple sclerosis.

V is TRBV27 and J is TRBJ2-2; TRBD1 aligns across 8 bases. V lost 5 bases to trimming and J lost 5 bases; unmatched junction nucleotides: 10. Germline V gene sequence: CDR1 MNHEY, CDR2 SMNVEV (reference sequence). This CDR3 is built from 16 residues. The CDR3, as DNA: TGTGCCAGCAGTCCTCGGACAGGGCGGGTGACCGGGGAGCTGTTTTTT. Translated: CASSPRTGRVTGELFF.

The V gene is TRBV27, the J gene TRBJ1-5; a possible D gene is TRBD1 (6 bases). V was shortened by 4 bases and J by 0 bases, with 13 bases between the two germline ends. This CDR3 spans 16 amino acids. CDR1 MNHEY and CDR2 SMNVEV come from the germline V gene (reference sequence). CDR3 bases: TGTGCCAGCAGTTCCTACGAGGGGGATAGCAATCAGCCCCAGCATTTT. Protein product: CASSSYEGDSNQPQHF.

The CDR3 spells CSAREGGAVLREQYF. CDR3 bases: TGCAGTGCTAGAGAGGGAGGGGCAGTTCTACGAGAGCAGTACTTC. V gene TRBV20-1 combines with J gene TRBJ2-5, with 7 bases fitting TRBD2. Germline V gene lookup returns CDR1 DFQATT and CDR2 SNEGSKA (reference sequence). V dropped 0 bases and J dropped 11; count of bases not matched to a gene: 15. CDR3 length equals 15 residues.

This chain connects TRBV29-1 to TRBJ1-2, with D unresolved. V was clipped by 2 bases and J by 5 bases, with 15 bases between them. The CDR3 loop spans 14 amino acids. The germline gives CDR1 SQVTM, CDR2 ANQGSEA. The CDR3 DNA is TGCAGCGTTGAACGAGGGTTCGGAGCTTATGGCTACACCTTC. This translates into CSVERGFGAYGYTF.

The chain uses TRBV28 and TRBJ2-3; 12 bases match TRBD1. Germline-derived CDR1 and CDR2 are MDHEN and SYDVKM. V was clipped by 4 bases and J by 3 bases; unmatched bases: 20. This CDR3 is built from 21 residues. The CDR3 region is CASSSYPTGTGGVSVTDTQYF. The CDR3 coding sequence is TGTGCCAGCAGTTCCTACCCAACCGGGACAGGGGGCGTATCGGTGACAGATACGCAGTATTTT.

This chain uses TRBV12-3 or TRBV12-4 with TRBJ2-5, with 8 bases identical to TRBD2. The length of the CDR3 is 14 residues. The V segment lost 7 bases and the J segment 11 bases; nucleotides outside the gene matches: 15. The CDR3 region is CASTRVSGAGEQYF. In DNA, the CDR3 is TGTGCCAGCACGAGAGTTAGCGGGGCGGGTGAGCAGTACTTC.

The genes are TRBV18 and TRBJ2-5; D possibly corresponds to TRBD1 (6 bases). The CDR3 has 15 residues. V lost 3 bases to trimming and J lost 3 bases, with 14 bases between them. Germline CDR1 and CDR2: KGHSH and LQKENI. For the CDR3, the DNA is TGTGCCAGCTCACCGTTTGAGGGGGTGGAAGAGACCCAGTACTTC. Translation: CASSPFEGVEETQYF.